These 9 T cell receptor beta chains came from one sample sequenced in a study of CD8+CD57+ T cells in acquired aplastic anemia. All sequencing subjects had displayed CD8+CD57+ cell expansion on flow cytometry. TCR beta VDJ and CDR3 profiling used genomic DNA as template. MiXCR, applied by TCRdb to the reads, yields one record per CDR3 protein. Found here are approximately 100,000 distinct CDR3 sequences, about 63% of them singletons; the top ten hold approximately 60%. The sample consisted of sorted CD4+, CD8+, or CD8+CD57+ T cells (not recorded which) from PBMCs. The receptors here all came from a human donor with aplastic anemia.

V is TRBV7-6 and J is TRBJ1-1, with a weak D call TRBD1 (6 bases). The CDR3 has 13 residues. Trimming left V 5 bases short and J 4 bases short, with 11 bases between. Germline CDR1 is SGHVS and CDR2 is FNYEAQ. This CDR3 is CASSLQGSTEAFF. CDR3 DNA: TGTGCCAGCAGCCTACAGGGAAGCACTGAAGCTTTCTTT.

The rearrangement uses TRBV6-1 and TRBJ1-5, with a tentative D call TRBD1 (5 bases). The germline CDR1 and CDR2 sequences are MNHNS and SASEGT. The V end lost 7 bases, the J end lost 4 bases, and 14 bases lay between the germline ends. This CDR3 is 14 amino acids long. In nucleotides, the CDR3 is TGTGCCAGCACCGAGAGGGGCCTAAATCAGCCCCAGCATTTT. Translation gives CASTERGLNQPQHF.

Of note for this clonotype: Compared with germline, one end of the junction differs, possibly owing to a read error. The chain joins TRBV12-3 or TRBV12-4 to TRBJ2-5; 14 bases line up with TRBD2. This CDR3 spans 18 amino acids. The CDR3, as DNA: TGTGCCAGCTCTAGGGGACTAGCGGGAGACAGCGCCCCAGAGACCCAGTATTTC. Amino acids: CASSRGLAGDSAPETQYF.

This chain uses TRBV10-3 with TRBJ1-6; possible D gene TRBD1, 5 bases. Germline CDR1 is ENHRY and CDR2 is SYGVKD. The CDR3 contains 16 residues. V shed 0 bases and J shed 11 bases, with 17 bases lying between them. CDR3 region: CAISESVSMGPTPLHF. In DNA, the CDR3 is TGTGCCATCAGTGAGTCCGTCTCCATGGGGCCTACACCCCTCCACTTT.

The genes are TRBV25-1 and TRBJ1-6; TRBD1 matches at 7 bases. The CDR3 runs to 14 residues. With V trimmed by 7 bases and J by 6 bases, 6 bases remained unmatched. The germline CDR1 and CDR2 sequences are MGHDK and SYGVNS. For the CDR3, the DNA is TGTGCCAGCACCGGGCAGGGGGGTAATTCACCCCTCCACTTT. Protein: CASTGQGGNSPLHF.

This clonotype has a handful of counts. J is TRBJ2-3 and V is TRBV25-1; D assignment may be TRBD1 or TRBD2 (5 bases each). This CDR3 contains 15 residues. V was cut by 3 bases and J by 8 bases, with 18 bases left in between. Germline V gene lookup returns CDR1 MGHDK and CDR2 SYGVNS. This chain's CDR3 is CASSDRYRDQGTQYF. Written as DNA, the CDR3 is TGTGCCAGCAGTGATCGTTACCGGGACCAGGGTACGCAGTATTTT.

The rearrangement uses TRBV19 and TRBJ2-7; maybe TRBD1 (6 bases). Germline V gives CDR1 LNHDA, CDR2 SQIVND (reference sequence). V was pared by 0 bases and J by 2 bases, with 11 bases between. This CDR3 is built from 15 residues. As DNA, the CDR3 is TGTGCCAGTAGTATAGAGGCAGGGGTGACCTACGAGCAGTACTTC. Its translation is CASSIEAGVTYEQYF.

The chain has TRBV19 and TRBJ1-5; the match to TRBD1 covers 11 bases. With V trimmed by 8 bases and J by 5 bases, 8 bases remained unmatched. There are 15 residues in the CDR3. Germline V gene data show CDR1 as LNHDA and CDR2 as SQIVND (reference sequence). CDR3 residues: CASEKDRGLDQPQHF. CDR3 nucleotide sequence: TGTGCCAGTGAAAAGGACAGGGGGCTGGATCAGCCCCAGCATTTT.

This clonotype was seen at least ten times. The CDR3 sequence is CASTIGGVKTQYF. For the CDR3, the DNA is TGCGCCAGCACCATAGGGGGGGTCAAGACCCAGTACTTC. The chain carries TRBV10-2 and TRBJ2-5, with D possibly being TRBD2 (7 bases). CDR1 and CDR2 (germline): WSHSY, SAAADI. The CDR3 sequence is 13 residues long. V lost 7 bases, J lost 6 bases, and 15 bases lay in between.